The 4 T cell receptor beta chains reported below all come from one sample, sequenced in a study of blood T cell repertoires in COVID-19. Assay: immunoSEQ multiplex PCR; the TCRdb copy retains only in-frame clones and omits some. The sample holds roughly 230,000 clones, 65% to 85% seen once. Sequencing was done on a sample of PBMCs or T cells enriched from blood (not recorded which). The receptors originated from a man over 45 who had recovered from COVID-19.

The gene calls are TRBV27 and TRBJ2-7; 7 bases align to TRBD2. Trimming cost V 9 bases and J 9 bases; bases outside gene matches: 2. This CDR3 comprises 9 residues. Germline CDR1 is MNHEY and CDR2 is SMNVEV (reference sequence). In DNA, the CDR3 is TGTGCCAGGTGGGAGGGGCAGTACTTC. Translation: CARWEGQYF.

The chain links TRBV7-9 to TRBJ1-4; unclear D gene. V was pared by 2 bases and J by 10 bases, with 11 bases between. Germline CDR1 is SEHNR and CDR2 is FQNEAQ (reference sequence). CDR3 length: 13 amino acids. The DNA for the CDR3 is TGTGCCAGCAGCTTAACACAAAGAGGAAAACTGTTTTTT. Translated: CASSLTQRGKLFF.

This clone was seen only once. The gene calls are TRBV3-1 (or the pseudogene TRBV3-2) and TRBJ1-6; 7 bases are shared with TRBD1. In germline, CDR1 is LGHDT, CDR2 YNNKEL (reference sequence). The CDR3 extends over 15 amino acids. V was pared by 4 bases and J by 4 bases, with 4 bases of the junction left unmatched. CDR3 DNA: TGTGCCAGCAGCCCGGGACAGATTTATAATTCACCCCTCCACTTT. Translating gives CASSPGQIYNSPLHF.

The rearrangement uses TRBV3-1 (or the pseudogene TRBV3-2) and TRBJ2-3, with 8 bases lining up with TRBD2. Germline V CDR1 and CDR2: LGHDT, YNNKEL (reference sequence). The CDR3 covers 16 residues. V dropped 2 bases and J dropped 3; count of bases not matched to a gene: 7. The CDR3 DNA reads as TGTGCCAGCAGCCAATACTCGCGGGGGGTGACAGATACGCAGTATTTT. Amino acids: CASSQYSRGVTDTQYF.